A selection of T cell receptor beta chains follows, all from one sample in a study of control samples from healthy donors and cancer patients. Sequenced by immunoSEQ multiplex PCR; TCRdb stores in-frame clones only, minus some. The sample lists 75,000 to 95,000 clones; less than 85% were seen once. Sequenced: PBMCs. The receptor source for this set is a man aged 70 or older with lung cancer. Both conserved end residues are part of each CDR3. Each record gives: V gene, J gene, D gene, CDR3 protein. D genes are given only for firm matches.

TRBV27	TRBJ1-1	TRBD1	CASSTPPRGSTEAFF
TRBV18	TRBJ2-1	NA	CASSPSDGSYNEQFF
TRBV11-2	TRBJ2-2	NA	CASSQEGYTGELFF
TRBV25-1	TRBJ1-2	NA	CASSEYYGYTF
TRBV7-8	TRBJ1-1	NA	CASSLSQVGGGREAFF
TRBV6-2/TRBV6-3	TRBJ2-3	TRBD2	CASSYLAGTLADTQYF
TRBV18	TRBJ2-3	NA	CASSPPTGTDTQYF
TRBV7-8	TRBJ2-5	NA	CASARGGEQETQYF
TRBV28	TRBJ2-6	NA	CASSSPGRSGANVLTF
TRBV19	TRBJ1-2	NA	CASAILNGGVVGYTF
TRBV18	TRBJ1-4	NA	CASSRTVNEKLFF
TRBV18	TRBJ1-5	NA	CASSPELPGQPQHF
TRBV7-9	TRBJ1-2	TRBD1	CASSFGTENGYTF
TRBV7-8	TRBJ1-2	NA	CASSLDRLRYGYTF
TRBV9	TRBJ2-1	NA	CASSQEPTRYNEQFF
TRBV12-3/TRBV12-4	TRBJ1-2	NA	CASTRGRHGYTF
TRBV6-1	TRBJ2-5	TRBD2	CASSAGLAGGTGETQYF
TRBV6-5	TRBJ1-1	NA	CAASREGFTEAFF